This entry lists 4 T cell receptor beta chains sequenced from one sample in a study of blood T cell repertoires in COVID-19. TCRdb keeps only in-frame clones here, not all; method: immunoSEQ multiplex PCR. The data contain about 70,000 clones, roughly 82% of them singletons. The sequencing input was peripheral blood. The receptors here all came from a woman of 80 years or more with active or convalescent COVID-19.

The chain couples TRBV10-2 to TRBJ2-5; 9 bases fit TRBD2. J lost 7 bases, V lost 3 bases, and 9 bases had no gene match. CDR1 is WSHSY and CDR2 is SAAADI in the germline V gene. The CDR3 runs to 15 residues. The CDR3 sequence is CASSDRAGGSGTQYF. The CDR3 DNA is TGCGCCAGCAGTGATAGAGCGGGGGGATCAGGGACCCAGTACTTC.

There are many counts of this clone. The chain links TRBV6-5 to TRBJ2-7, with TRBD2 matching over 8 bases. The CDR3 has 13 amino acids. Germline V lookup: CDR1 MNHEY, CDR2 SVGAGI. Trimming cost V 5 bases and J 5 bases; bases outside gene matches: 5. This CDR3 reads CASSPGGGDEQYF. The CDR3 coding sequence is TGTGCCAGCAGTCCCGGGGGGGGCGACGAGCAGTACTTC.

This chain joins TRBV19 and TRBJ1-3; 8 bases agree with TRBD1. Germline loops: CDR1 LNHDA, CDR2 SQIVND (reference sequence). Losses at the gene ends were 4 bases for V and 4 bases for J; bases not matched to a gene: 6. The CDR3 has 15 residues. CDR3 sequence (DNA): TGTGCCAGTAGTACCTGGACAGGGAACGGAAACACCATATATTTT. This gives the protein CASSTWTGNGNTIYF.

This chain joins TRBV4-3 and TRBJ1-6, with no clear D. The germline CDR1 and CDR2 sequences are LGHNA and YSLEER. Trimming removed 0 bases from V and 10 bases from J, with 10 bases in between. CDR3 size: 14 residues. CDR3 sequence reads: CASSQEREGSPLHF. CDR3 sequence (DNA): TGCGCCAGCAGCCAAGAGCGGGAGGGCTCACCCCTCCACTTT.